This T cell receptor beta chain was observed in a study of T cell responses to AZD1222 COVID-19 vaccine. Findings of the study overall: Spike-spanning, vaccine-associated CD4 TCRs were dominant at 160-218 and 743-854. Repertoires were collected only later (after the peak T cell response had occurred). Donors, mostly white British, included more females; clonal diversity was possibly underestimated.

Analysis merged second doses at about 4 or about 12 weeks. As regards this clone: The antigen remains unidentified.

Clones were sequenced by immunoSEQ multiplex PCR, and TCRdb holds only the in-frame ones, with some missing. This table has about 150,000 clones, approximately 90% appearing once. The CDR3 extends over 17 amino acids. Looked up from germline, CDR1 is LNHDA and CDR2 is SQIVND (reference sequence). V was pared by 4 bases and J by 0 bases, with 16 bases between. The sequences come from peripheral blood, collected 28 days after the second AZD1222 dose. The rearrangement links TRBV19 to TRBJ2-1; a possible D gene is TRBD2 (6 bases). This receptor was identified in an adult who received the AZD1222 COVID-19 vaccine. The CDR3 nucleotides are TGTGCCAGTAGTACCTTTGGGACTGGAAGCTCCTACAATGAGCAGTTCTTC. Protein product: CASSTFGTGSSYNEQFF.